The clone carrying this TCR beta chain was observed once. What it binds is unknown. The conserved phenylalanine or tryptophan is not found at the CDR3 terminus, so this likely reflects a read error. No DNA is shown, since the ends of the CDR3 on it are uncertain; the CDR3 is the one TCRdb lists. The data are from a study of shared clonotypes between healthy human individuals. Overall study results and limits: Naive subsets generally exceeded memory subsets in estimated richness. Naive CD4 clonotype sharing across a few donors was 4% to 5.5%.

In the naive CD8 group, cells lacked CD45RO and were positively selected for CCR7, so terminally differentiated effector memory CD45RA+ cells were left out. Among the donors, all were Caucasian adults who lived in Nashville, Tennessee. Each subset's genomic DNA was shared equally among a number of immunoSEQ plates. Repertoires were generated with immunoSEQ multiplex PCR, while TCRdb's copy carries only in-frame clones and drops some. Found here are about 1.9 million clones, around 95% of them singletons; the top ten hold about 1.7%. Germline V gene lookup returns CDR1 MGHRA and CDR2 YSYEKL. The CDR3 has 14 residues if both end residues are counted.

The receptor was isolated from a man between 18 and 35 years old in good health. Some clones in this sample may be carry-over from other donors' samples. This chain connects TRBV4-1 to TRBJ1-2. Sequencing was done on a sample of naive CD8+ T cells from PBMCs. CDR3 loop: CASSQWVNQDLGRI.